This T cell receptor beta chain came from a study of human T cells and chemical hapten exposure. Overall study: Slight differences in pooled library volume were the main source of varying TCR yields across samples.

This clonotype has a count of ten or more. Its antigen is undetermined. This CDR3 comprises 17 residues. Trimming at V came to 4 bases and at J to 2 bases, leaving 9 bases not matched to a gene. The germline CDR1 and CDR2 sequences are LGHDT and YNNKEL (reference sequence). For the library, individual cDNA molecules each received unique molecular identifiers. Per the original data handling: Individual samples carried between roughly 23,224 and 700,000 TCRs, with 85,000 to 100,000 as the median. MiXCR, run by TCRdb on the RACE reads, gives a single entry per CDR3 protein. The V and J calls reflect TCRdb's pipeline rather than the authors' work. This sample has some 46,000 distinct CDR3 sequences, with around 4.1% found just once. Findings and caveats of the study: TCRs exceeding a frequency of 1 in 1000 stayed unchanged under DPC sensitization.

Time point defined: healthy volunteer bleed at 2 weeks. The starting material, unfractionated whole blood, was used for total RNA extraction. The source material was whole blood. The J gene is TRBJ2-7, the V gene TRBV3-1; 12 positions agree with TRBD1. The clonotype comes from a female donor in good health. Some clones in this sample may be carry-over from other donors' samples. This CDR3 reads CASSRAGTGGEAYEQYF. The CDR3 region has the DNA TGTGCCAGCAGCCGAGCCGGGACAGGGGGCGAAGCCTACGAGCAGTACTTC.